This TCR beta chain stems from a study of blood T cell repertoires in COVID-19. Overall study: Some COVID-19 samples were acute and others convalescent; all came from the United States, Italy and Spain. In each case, the material was cDNA or gDNA derived from T cells, B-cell-depleted T cells, or PBMCs.

This CDR3 comprises 17 residues. Trimming at V came to 4 bases and at J to 6 bases, leaving 12 bases not matched to a gene. Germline V gives CDR1 SGHKS, CDR2 YYEKEE (reference sequence). Per the authors' pipeline: Amplifying reference gene primers gave estimates of nucleated cell counts. Sequencing was performed with immunoSEQ multiplex PCR; in TCRdb, only in-frame clones are kept and a portion is missing. V and J calls and clone size come straight from that table; D and trimming were deduced from the DNA. This sample yields around 67,000 clones, of which 80% to 90% are seen a single time; approximately 1.9% belongs to the top ten. The table lists this clone with a few counts.

The sample comprised peripheral blood. The chain couples TRBV5-5 to TRBJ2-1, with 11 bases lining up with TRBD1. The receptor was derived from an elderly woman with active or convalescent COVID-19. CDR3 sequence (DNA): TGTGCCAGCAGCCTAAGGCGGGACAGGGGGTCTGGCAATGAGCAGTTCTTC. Its protein product is CASSLRRDRGSGNEQFF.